This T cell receptor beta chain was identified in a study of monozygotic twins with inflammatory bowel disease. Overall study findings and caveats: Healthy co-twins had higher TCRbeta inverse Simpson diversity than their IBD twins.

TCRdb reprocessed the 5' RACE reads and stores each CDR3 protein as one record, lacking DNA. The table lists about 210,000 distinct CDR3 sequences, with 1.5% to 2% in the top ten. This CDR3 contains 16 residues. From germline, CDR1 is LGHNA and CDR2 YNFKEQ. As regards this clonotype: Its target is not known.

Material for sequencing was blood. The origin of this receptor is a human donor with ulcerative colitis or Crohn's disease, or a healthy co-twin of an affected twin (not recorded which). The chain links TRBV4-2 to TRBJ2-3; the D call of TRBD1 rests on TCRdb alone, since no DNA is present to check it. This chain's CDR3 is CASTKGDSLSADTQYF.